The sequence of this TCR beta chain was determined in a study of cytomegalovirus exposure and HLA in healthy donors (dated by TCRdb to about 2017). Broadly, across the study: An earlier analysis of a few hundred of the donors reported 276 Gb of sequence data and 95 million to 140 million unique TCR beta sequences obtained from 150 million to 200 million T cells. An early release covering 550 to 700 HLA-typed donors comprised approximately 290 gigabases of sequencing data and about 90 million unique TCR sequences. Of the roughly 420 genotyped donors, roughly 80% were placed in the genetic ancestry cluster associated with self-reported Caucasian donors. The aim of the study was to test whether cataloging public T cell receptors could identify signatures of past pathogen exposure. The T cell repertoires of 666 subjects were profiled by immunosequencing and related to cytomegalovirus serostatus. Besides the first cohort of roughly 660 subjects, a separate validation cohort made up of roughly 120 different subjects was used. The study combined high-throughput TCR immunosequencing, statistical association of individual TCRs with disease status, and machine learning to predict cytomegalovirus infection status. In a later analysis, previously published TCR beta repertoires from 550 to 700 donors were re-analyzed and high-resolution HLA genotyping was added so that TCR occurrence patterns could be studied. In the later analysis, no new phenotypic data were used to find candidate immune exposures; instead, reliance was placed on TCR beta sequences and their occurrence across donors. An earlier analysis of 587 of the donors used high-throughput TCR beta sequencing to judge whether each TCR beta V gene segment behaved as functional or pseudogenic. Donor age, sex, ethnicity and CMV serostatus were compiled together with the repertoire data. In a later genetic analysis, genome-wide SNP genotypes for about 55% of the roughly 700 donors were used, and that subset was treated as a discovery cohort. All discovery cohort repertoires had been generated using a single sequencing platform. Both class I and class II loci were covered by HLA typing, at four-digit resolution. Typing coverage differed by locus: A, B, C, DRB1 and DQB1 were typed in roughly 629-630 donors, DQA1 in about 500, DPA1 in some 600, and DPB1 in 400 to 480. Several DR-DQ haplotypes were handled as single units for association and clustering because linkage in the cohort was strong. Among a few hundred genotyped donors of the cohort, an average of roughly 240,000 unique TCR beta nucleotide sequences were sequenced per donor, roughly 20% of them non-productive. The paper as a whole reports these results and caveats: The classifier was reported to diagnose cytomegalovirus status with high specificity and sensitivity in both the original and validation cohorts. A later analysis reported that several top co-occurrence clusters appeared linked to parvovirus B19, influenza, CMV and Epstein-Barr virus. In a later genetic analysis, a missense DCLRE1C variant was associated with V-gene and J-gene trimming of TCR beta chains, and the association was replicated in an independent cohort. About 17 rarely observed V segments, including chromosome 9 orphons, were excluded from the earlier analysis of a few hundred of the donors because counts were too low. CMV serostatus was the only immune exposure information available for the cohort. According to a later analysis, most CMV-associated TCR beta chains appeared to be HLA-restricted, and the HLA associations seemed to be driven largely by CMV exposure. When HLA alleles, especially DR and DQ, strongly co-occurred, attributing TCR associations to individual alleles was difficult. A later analysis found that HLA-associated TCR beta chains were more clonally expanded and had lower generation probabilities than equally common non-associated chains. Across donors, most TCR sequences were observed very rarely, whereas some public TCRs were present in many individuals. In a later analysis, the rate of TCR association differed among HLA loci, with DRB1 alleles having the most associated TCRs and HLA-C alleles having the fewest. HLA typing was unavailable for some donors at each locus, so association tests used only the typed subset. In a later analysis, 15,000 to 20,000 TCR beta sequences were associated with specific HLA alleles at a false discovery rate of 0.05. In a later genetic analysis, fewer N-insertions in productive TCRs were reported among donors in an Asian-associated ancestry cluster than the roughly 710-donor mean. The 87-base-pair reads could not distinguish some IMGT-functional V segments, including TRBV6-2 and TRBV6-3, so those segments were excluded. In an earlier analysis of 587 of the donors, most TCR beta V segments appeared in productive rearrangements about 87% or about 30% of the time, broadly matching IMGT annotations. A total of 150 or so TCR beta chains were listed by the study as associated with cytomegalovirus. Three of the identified cytomegalovirus-associated TCR beta chains were confirmed in vitro to be specific for cytomegalovirus antigens. Linkage disequilibrium might explain the correlated functional status among segregating V segments, but an unknown experimental factor could not be ruled out. The cohort was sequenced for TCR beta chains only, and without alpha or paired-chain data the features that could be detected were limited. Roughly uniform sequencing depth across donors was assumed in presence/absence analyses, although this assumption may not hold. A cluster of highly shared sequence variants was judged likely to be a technical artifact of the sequencing pipeline. It was suggested by the authors that the approach could potentially be generalized to other disease states and immunological phenotypes. A further reported finding was that TCR beta sequences accurately predicted the HLA-A and HLA-B alleles for most subjects in the first cohort.

From the cysteine through the phenylalanine, the CDR3 covers 17 amino acids. The sequence is cut down to CDR3 DNA, 51 bases in frame from base 1. CDR1 and CDR2 are drawn from the germline V gene: MGHRA, YSYEKL. V loses 0 bases, J loses 5 bases, and the germline ends lie 19 bases apart. The cohort was made up of approximately 670 healthy bone marrow donors. Cohort members were all nominally healthy when sampled, although unrecorded immune exposures were likely present. The donor was CMV seropositive and was included in the group of about 290 seropositive cohort members. Every donor gave a peripheral blood sample, and the peripheral blood mononuclear cells from that sample were used for TCR beta sequencing. Genomic DNA was extracted from the blood cell samples with the Qiagen DNeasy Blood Extraction Kit. The library relied on the immunoSEQ multiplex PCR assay. The multiplex PCR relied on a mix of 60 forward primers for TCR Vbeta segments and 13 reverse primers for TCR Jbeta segments. The CDR3 region of rearranged TCR beta genes was amplified from genomic DNA by a multiplex PCR assay. The Illumina HiSeq System was used to sequence the amplified TCR beta libraries as 87-base-pair reads. In the source study's methods: A later analysis counted tens of millions of unique TCR beta chains across the 600 to 850 repertoires, and roughly 10 million of these chains were shared by at least two donors. To remove PCR and sequencing errors, raw reads were error-corrected and collapsed into unique sequences using a nearest-neighbor algorithm that merged closely related sequences. CDR3 sequences were aligned to IMGT reference sequences to assign V, D and J gene segments. For a sequence to be retained, a match of at least six nucleotides was required to both a V gene segment and a J gene segment. Rearrangements were classified as productive when the CDR3 lacked stop codons and remained in frame with V and J, and all other rearrangements were classified as non-productive. Following IMGT convention, CDR3 was defined as the stretch from the second conserved V-encoded cysteine to the conserved J-encoded phenylalanine. The earlier analysis of some 540 of the donors excluded any sequence lacking an unambiguous match to a single V gene segment. An earlier analysis of under 750 of the donors called V segments functional above 56.7% productive rearrangements and segregating when the between-donor standard deviation exceeded 5%. A statistical classification framework was developed to diagnose cytomegalovirus status using the catalog of TCR beta chain sequences. A later analysis assigned V and J genes by comparing TCR nucleotide sequences with IMGT/GENE-DB human TR gene sequences. A later analysis assigned CDR3 sequences and most-parsimonious VDJ recombination scenarios with the TCRdist pipeline. In a later analysis, each TCR beta chain was defined by its CDR3 amino acid sequence together with its V-gene family, and reads lacking a unique V-gene family were excluded. A later analysis removed 550 to 650 highly shared, low-generation-probability nucleotide sequences to deal with suspected cross-contamination and a sequencing artifact. For each public chain, a later analysis derived a clonal expansion index from normalized ranks of inferred template counts within each repertoire. A later analysis computed generation probabilities with a VDJ recombination model fitted to out-of-frame rearrangements, and checked the results against IGoR. A later analysis scored TCR-TCR, TCR-HLA and TCR-CMV co-occurrence with hypergeometric tests, applying a repertoire-size bias correction to TCR pairs. False discovery rates were estimated in a later analysis by permuting HLA or CMV assignments 20 times. In a later analysis, co-occurring TCRs were grouped with DBSCAN, and TCRdist sequence similarity was added when clustering was performed within HLA-allele-positive subsets. For co-occurrence clustering, repertoires with fewer than 30,000 or more than 120,000 public chains were excluded, along with about five repertoires with anomalous nucleotide sharing. Drawn from immuneACCESS, this table holds only the in-frame rearrangements with V and J called that TCRdb kept. Clones are partly lost; checked studies trace under half to an unresolved V gene and leave the rest unexplained. Clonal size and the V and J genes are those of that table, whereas D and trimming came from the DNA. This sample's listing comprises about 52,000 clones. The ten biggest clones cover roughly an eighth of the sample.

Worth noting for this clone: The target of this receptor is not known.

Recombination joined TRBV4-1 with TRBJ1-2; the D gene is possibly TRBD1, with 6 bases matching. The sequenced sample was PBMCs. The receptor comes from a woman aged 60-75 years in good health and CMV-seropositive. The bases read TGCGCCAGCAGCCAAGATTCGGCAGGGTTAGGACAGTATGGCTACACCTTC. Its translation reads: CASSQDSAGLGQYGYTF.